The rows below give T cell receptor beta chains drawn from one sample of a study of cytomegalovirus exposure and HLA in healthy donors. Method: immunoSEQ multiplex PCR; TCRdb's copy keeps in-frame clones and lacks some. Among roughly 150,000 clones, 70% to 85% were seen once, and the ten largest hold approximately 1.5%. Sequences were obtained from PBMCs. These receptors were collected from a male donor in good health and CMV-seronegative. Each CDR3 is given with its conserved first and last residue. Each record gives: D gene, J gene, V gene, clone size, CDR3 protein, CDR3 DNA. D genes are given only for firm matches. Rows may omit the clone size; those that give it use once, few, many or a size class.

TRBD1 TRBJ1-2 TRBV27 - CASRRTGGSDGYTF TGTGCCAGCAGACGAACAGGGGGCTCGGATGGCTACACCTTC
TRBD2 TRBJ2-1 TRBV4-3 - CASSQDFSGRGSYNEQFF TGCGCCAGCAGCCAAGATTTTTCAGGGCGGGGGAGCTACAATGAGCAGTTCTTC
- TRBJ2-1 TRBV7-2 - CASSLAQAGKVF TGTGCCAGCAGCTTAGCCCAGGCGGGAAAGGTCTTC
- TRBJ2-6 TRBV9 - CASSSDRGAGANVLTF TGTGCCAGCAGCTCTGACCGGGGGGCCGGGGCCAACGTCCTGACTTTC
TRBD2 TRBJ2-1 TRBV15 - CATSREAGGRYEQFF TGTGCCACCAGCAGAGAAGCGGGGGGGCGATATGAGCAGTTCTTC
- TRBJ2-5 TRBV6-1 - CASKGGILATETQYF TGTGCCAGCAAAGGGGGAATACTAGCGACCGAGACCCAGTACTTC
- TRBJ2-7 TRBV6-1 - CASSPGGSLDYEQYF TGTGCCAGCAGTCCAGGGGGGTCCCTTGACTACGAGCAGTACTTC
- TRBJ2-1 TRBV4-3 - CASSQAPSAGDEQFF TGCGCCAGCAGCCAAGCCCCTAGCGCCGGTGATGAGCAGTTCTTC
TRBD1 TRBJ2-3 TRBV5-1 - CASSFPGQGADTQYF TGCGCCAGCAGTTTTCCGGGACAGGGCGCAGATACGCAGTATTTT
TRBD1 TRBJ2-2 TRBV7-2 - CASSPGTGMGGELFF TGTGCCAGCAGCCCCGGGACAGGGATGGGCGGGGAGCTGTTTTTT
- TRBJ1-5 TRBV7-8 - CASSLEAGYSQPQHF TGTGCCAGCAGCTTAGAGGCAGGGTATAGTCAGCCCCAGCATTTT
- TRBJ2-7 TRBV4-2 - CASSQEGGGSYEQYF TGTGCCAGCAGCCAAGAAGGTGGGGGGTCCTACGAGCAGTACTTC
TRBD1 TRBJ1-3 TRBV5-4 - CASSPGQGSDGNTIYF TGTGCCAGCTCTCCGGGACAGGGGTCTGATGGAAACACCATATATTTT
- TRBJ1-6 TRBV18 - CASSADGMGNSPLHF TGTGCCAGCTCGGCGGACGGGATGGGGAATTCACCCCTCCACTTT
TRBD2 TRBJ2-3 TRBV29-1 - CSVGLAEDTQYF TGCAGCGTTGGCCTAGCGGAGGATACGCAGTATTTT
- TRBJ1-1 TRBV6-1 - CASIPDMVYTEAFF TGTGCCAGCATCCCCGACATGGTGTACACTGAAGCTTTCTTT
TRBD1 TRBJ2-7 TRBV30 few CAWRQGSYEQYF TGTGCCTGGAGACAGGGGTCCTACGAGCAGTACTTC
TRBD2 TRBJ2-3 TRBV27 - CASSTRLAGITDTQYF TGTGCCAGCAGTACGCGACTAGCGGGGATCACAGATACGCAGTATTTT
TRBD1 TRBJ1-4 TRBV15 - CATSREQGAANEKLFF TGTGCCACCAGCAGAGAACAGGGGGCGGCTAATGAAAAACTGTTTTTT
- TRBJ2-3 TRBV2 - CASRAQSSTDTQYF TGTGCCAGCAGGGCACAGTCTAGCACAGATACGCAGTATTTT
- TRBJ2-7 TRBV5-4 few CASSSSAYEQYF TGTGCCAGCAGCTCCTCGGCCTACGAGCAGTACTTC
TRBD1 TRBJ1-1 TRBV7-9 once CASSLRDSEAFF TGTGCCAGCAGCTTACGGGACAGCGAAGCTTTCTTT
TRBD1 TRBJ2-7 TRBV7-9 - CASSQGQGAGEQYF TGTGCCAGCAGTCAAGGACAGGGGGCAGGCGAGCAGTACTTC
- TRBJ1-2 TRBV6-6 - CASSRGGTGGYTF TGTGCCAGCAGTCGCGGGGGGACCGGGGGCTACACCTTC
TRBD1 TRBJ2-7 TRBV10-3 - CAISRQGASEQYF TGTGCCATCAGTAGACAGGGGGCGAGCGAGCAGTACTTC
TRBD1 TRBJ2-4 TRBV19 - CASSGQGWNIQYF TGTGCCAGTAGTGGACAGGGATGGAACATTCAGTACTTC
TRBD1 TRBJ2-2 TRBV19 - CASRRTRDRGTGELFF TGTGCCAGTAGAAGAACCCGGGACAGGGGCACCGGGGAGCTGTTTTTT
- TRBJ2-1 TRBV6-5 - CASSPTGPPEFF TGTGCCAGCAGTCCAACAGGCCCCCCCGAGTTCTTC
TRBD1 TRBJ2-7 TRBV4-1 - CASSRSTGQGTYEQYF TGCGCCAGCAGCCGCTCTACGGGACAGGGGACCTACGAGCAGTACTTC
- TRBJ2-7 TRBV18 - CASSGSPGNEQYF TGTGCCAGCTCAGGGTCCCCAGGGAACGAGCAGTACTTC
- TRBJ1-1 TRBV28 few CASSLGQWGTEAFF TGTGCCAGCAGTTTAGGACAATGGGGCACTGAAGCTTTCTTT
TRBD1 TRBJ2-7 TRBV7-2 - CASSLGTVYEQYF TGTGCCAGCAGCTTGGGGACAGTCTACGAGCAGTACTTC
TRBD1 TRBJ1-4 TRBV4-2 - CASSLGTGSEKLFF TGTGCCAGCAGCCTCGGGACAGGGTCTGAAAAACTGTTTTTT
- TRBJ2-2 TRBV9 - CASSPSNTGELFF TGTGCCAGCAGCCCTTCGAACACCGGGGAGCTGTTTTTT
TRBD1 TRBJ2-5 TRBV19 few CASSSRQGSETQYF TGTGCCAGTAGTTCGAGACAGGGGTCAGAGACCCAGTACTTC
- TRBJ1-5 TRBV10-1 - CASSESRGKSDQPQHF TGCGCCAGCAGTGAGTCGAGAGGGAAATCGGACCAGCCCCAGCATTTT
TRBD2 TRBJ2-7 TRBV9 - CASSPGAGGTYEQYF TGTGCCAGCAGCCCAGGGGCGGGAGGGACCTACGAGCAGTACTTC
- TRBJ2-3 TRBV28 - CASGGAHSGGDTQYF TGTGCCAGCGGAGGGGCACACTCAGGAGGAGATACGCAGTATTTT
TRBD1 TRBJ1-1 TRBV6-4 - CASSSTGGNTEAFF TGTGCCAGCAGTTCGACAGGGGGGAACACTGAAGCTTTCTTT
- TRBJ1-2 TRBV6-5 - CASRTGPYGYTF TGTGCCAGCAGGACAGGACCCTATGGCTACACCTTC
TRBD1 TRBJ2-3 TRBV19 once CASRVRTGPSTDTQYF TGTGCCAGTAGGGTTCGGACAGGACCTAGCACAGATACGCAGTATTTT
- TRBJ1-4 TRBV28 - CASGASVFREKLFF TGTGCCAGCGGTGCCAGCGTGTTTCGAGAAAAACTGTTTTTT
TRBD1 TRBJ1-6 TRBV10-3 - CAISAQTGDNNSPLHF TGTGCCATCAGCGCCCAGACAGGGGATAATAATTCACCCCTCCACTTT
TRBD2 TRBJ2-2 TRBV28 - CASSPRTSGAGELFF TGTGCCAGCAGTCCGCGGACTAGCGGGGCCGGGGAGCTGTTTTTT
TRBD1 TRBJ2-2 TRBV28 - CASSPGTGTGELFF TGTGCCAGCAGTCCCGGGACAGGCACCGGGGAGCTGTTTTTT
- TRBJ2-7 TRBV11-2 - CASSKLPLVDEQYF TGTGCCAGCAGCAAGCTACCCCTCGTCGACGAGCAGTACTTC
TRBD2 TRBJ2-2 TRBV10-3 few CAIASGGNTGELFF TGTGCCATCGCCAGCGGGGGGAACACCGGGGAGCTGTTTTTT
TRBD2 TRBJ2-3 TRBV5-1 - CASSLPGRVGTDTQYF TGCGCCAGCAGCTTGCCGGGGAGGGTAGGCACAGATACGCAGTATTTT
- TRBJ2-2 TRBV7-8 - CASSSSSRGNTGELFF TGTGCCAGCAGCTCGTCGAGCCGGGGGAACACCGGGGAGCTGTTTTTT